This TCR beta chain originates from a study of blood T cell repertoires in COVID-19. The wider study: Samples came from the United States, Italy and Spain, spanning acute and convalescent COVID-19. PBMCs, B-cell-depleted T cells, or T cells provided the cDNA or gDNA that made up the material.

J lost 6 bases, V lost 2 bases, and 9 bases had no gene match. The CDR3 sequence is 16 residues long. Looked up from germline, CDR1 is MGHRA and CDR2 is YSYEKL. Sequenced by immunoSEQ multiplex PCR; TCRdb stores in-frame clones only, minus some. This table has nearly 200,000 clones, 70% to 90% appearing once. J is TRBJ2-1 and V is TRBV4-1; 8 bases match TRBD1. This TCR was sampled from a woman between 70 and 85 years old with acute or convalescent COVID-19. The material sequenced was peripheral blood. The chain's CDR3 is CASSQQDRADSNEQFF. In nucleotides, the CDR3 is TGCGCCAGCAGCCAACAGGACAGGGCGGACAGCAATGAGCAGTTCTTC.